This record looks at one T cell receptor beta chain sequence and its context. Antigen specificity is unknown. These data originate in a study of memory CD4+ T cells and cytomegalovirus serostatus. Study-wide points: CD4+ memory repertoires contained 67 of 164 reported CMV TCRbeta sequences. Repertoires predicted CMV serostatus with median bootstrapped AUC of approximately 0.95.

Single viable CD3+CD4+CD8-CD45RO+ cells were sorted as the memory CD4+ T cells. Total CD4+ T cells were enriched by CD4 positive selection. Method: immunoSEQ multiplex PCR; TCRdb's copy keeps in-frame clones and lacks some. The table includes 60,000 to 75,000 clones, over 60% detected once. The CDR3 length is 17 residues. J was trimmed by 3 bases and V by 3 bases; bases with no gene match: 12. Looked up from germline, CDR1 is SGHRS and CDR2 is YFSETQ. The sample comprised memory CD4+ T cells from blood. The chain uses TRBV5-1 and TRBJ2-3, with 8 bases aligning to TRBD1. The clonotype was recovered from an adult in good health and CMV-seronegative. Some clones in this sample may be carry-over from other donors' samples. The CDR3 sequence is CASSSWSDRGRTDTQYF. DNA of the CDR3: TGCGCCAGCAGCTCCTGGAGCGACAGGGGAAGGACAGATACGCAGTATTTT.